This TCR beta chain appears in the sequencing data of a study of CD8 T cells in Susac syndrome. RNA, at about 0.45 to 1 ug, was reverse transcribed with random hexamers. Each CDR3 protein gets one entry after TCRdb re-called the immunoSEQ multiplex PCR reads with MiXCR. Counted here are under 200,000 distinct CDR3 sequences, approximately 95% occurring once; the ten biggest clones make up about 0.15%. Sequencing of TCR beta was performed on blood CD8+ T cells and on blood CD4+ T cells. In Susac syndrome patients, recently defined diagnostic criteria for definite or probable disease were met. Bulk CD8+ and CD4+ cells came from magnetic negative isolation; CD8+ TEMRA by FACS. The length of the CDR3 is 13 residues. Trimming pared 7 bases from V and 5 bases from J, leaving 12 bases between. The germline V gene has CDR1 ENHRY and CDR2 SYGVKD.

The clonotype originates from a human donor with Susac syndrome. Sequencing was carried out using CD8+ T cells from PBMCs. The V gene is TRBV10-3, the J gene TRBJ2-1; D perhaps matches TRBD2 (5 bases). The CDR3 sequence: CAITPDSDNEQFF. CDR3 nucleotide sequence: TGTGCCATCACCCCGGACTCGGACAATGAGCAGTTCTTC.